What follows describes a single T cell receptor beta chain. Its matching antigen is unknown. The data belong to a study of vaccination and CD4 T cells after COVID-19. Turning to the study itself: Diagnosis preceded the drawing of post-COVID samples by a median approximately 110 days (range 35 to 161).

Stated treatment: approximately nine-day PBMC culture with coronavirus spike peptide pools or control peptides (ViraFEST assay). Expanded clonotypes were found by TCR sequencing after peptide-pool stimulation (ViraFEST). Cultured CD4+ T cell DNA was sequenced using the Oncomine TCR Beta short-read assay. TCRdb reanalysed the PCR reads using MiXCR and keeps one entry per CDR3 protein. Found here are roughly 11,000 distinct CDR3 sequences, 40% to 60% of them singletons; the top ten hold roughly a third. The CDR3 covers 13 residues. Germline V gene sequence: CDR1 MNHEY, CDR2 SVGAGI. Deletions cut 4 bases from V and 8 bases from J, with 11 bases between. The study, taken as a whole, reports: Convalescent patients had 304 of 307 vaccine-specific clones showing spike mono-reactivity.

Specimen: CD4+ T cells from blood, cultured in vitro. The chain couples TRBV6-5 to TRBJ1-4; tentatively, D is TRBD1 (5 bases). The clonotype comes from a human donor who had recovered from COVID-19. CDR3 protein: CASSWSGAEKLFF. In nucleotides, the CDR3 is TGTGCCAGCAGTTGGTCCGGGGCGGAAAAACTGTTTTTT.